These 6 T cell receptor beta chains share one sample of origin, sequenced in a study of shared clonotypes between healthy human individuals. Produced via immunoSEQ multiplex PCR; TCRdb's table is partial and in-frame only. The sample has about a million clones, approximately 77% seen once. Sequencing was performed on memory CD4+ T cells from PBMCs. Subset specified: CD45RA-negative fraction. Receptors originate from a man aged 18 to 30 in good health. Some clones in this sample may be carry-over from other donors' samples.

This chain uses TRBV6-5 with TRBJ1-4; 8 bases are a match to TRBD1. CDR3 length: 16 residues. Trimming at V came to 0 bases and at J to 6 bases, leaving 6 bases not matched to a gene. The V gene's germline CDR1 is MNHEY and CDR2 SVGAGI. The CDR3 region has the DNA TGTGCCAGCAGTTACTCGAGCGCAGGGGGCGATGAAAAACTGTTTTTT. Protein product: CASSYSSAGGDEKLFF.

The chain combines TRBV5-4 with TRBJ2-5, with D possibly TRBD1 on 6 matching bases. V lost 4 bases and J 5 bases, leaving 12 bases between the germline ends. Germline-derived CDR1 and CDR2 are SGHNT and YYREEE (reference sequence). The CDR3 has 13 amino acids. This CDR3 is CASSKSGGETQYF. DNA of the CDR3: TGTGCCAGCAGCAAATCTGGGGGCGAGACCCAGTACTTC. Full variable domain (outside the CDR3, taken from reference TRBV5-4 and TRBJ2-5): ETGVTQSPTHLIKTRGQQVTLRCSSQSGHNTVSWYQQALGQGPQFIFQYYREEENGRGNFPPRFSGLQFPNYSSELNVNALELDDSALYLCASSKSGGETQYFGPGTRLLVL.

This sequence joins TRBV5-8 and TRBJ2-3; 12 nucleotides agree with TRBD2. The CDR3 extends over 18 amino acids. Germline trimming cut 3 bases from V and 0 bases from J; bases unmatched to any gene: 8. CDR1 and CDR2 (germline): SGHTS, YDEGEE. The CDR3 DNA is TGTGCCAGCAGCTCCGGCGCCGGGACTAGCGGGAGCACAGATACGCAGTATTTT. As protein: CASSSGAGTSGSTDTQYF.

CDR3 sequence reads: CASSLLSGGKETQYF. CDR3 nucleotide sequence: TGTGCCAGCAGTCTCTTGAGCGGGGGCAAAGAGACCCAGTACTTC. The rearrangement uses TRBV28 and TRBJ2-5; 8 nucleotides line up with TRBD2. There are 15 residues in the CDR3. The germline V gene has CDR1 MDHEN and CDR2 SYDVKM. Trimming at V came to 5 bases and at J to 3 bases, leaving 8 bases not matched to a gene.

A note on this clone: This may be a read error: a much more frequent sequence differs by one nucleotide. This CDR3 fails to terminate in the conserved phenylalanine or tryptophan, so it likely reflects a read error. The CDR3 protein is CAWTSPTWRGQPQHS. DNA for the CDR3: TGTGCCTGGACTTCCCCGACTTGGAGGGGCCAGCCCCAGCATTCT. V gene TRBV30 combines with J gene TRBJ1-5, with a possible D match to TRBD1 (5 bases). The CDR3 consists of 15 residues. Germline V lookup: CDR1 GTSNPN, CDR2 SVGIG (reference sequence). V was trimmed by 4 bases and J by 7 bases, leaving 20 bases between them.

This chain joins TRBV18 and TRBJ1-1, with a tentative D call TRBD1 (5 bases). Germline V gene sequence: CDR1 KGHSH, CDR2 LQKENI. This CDR3 contains 16 residues. With 1 base removed from V and 1 base from J, the gap between germline ends came to 13 bases. The CDR3 DNA reads TGTGCCAGCTCACCACGGGTAGGGGAGCGGAACACTGAAGCTTTCTTT. It encodes CASSPRVGERNTEAFF.